This TCR beta chain was identified in a study of blood T cell repertoires in COVID-19. Study context: T cells, B-cell-depleted T cells, or PBMCs provided the cDNA or gDNA that served as material.

The CDR3 has 13 residues. Germline lookup yields CDR1 SGDLS and CDR2 YYNGEE. The V end lost 3 bases, the J end lost 1 base, and 8 bases lay between the germline ends. Concerning this clone: Other DNA sequences within the sample encode an identical CDR3.

Recruitment covered about two dozen US areas and drew participants whose ages spanned 18 to 89 years. Clinical histories supplied by participants themselves formed the basis of cohort assignment. Recovered status in Cohort 3 required two negative PCRs, clearance, or symptom resolution. The method was immunoSEQ multiplex PCR; TCRdb's version includes in-frame clones alone and lacks a portion of them. The sample carries around 310,000 clones, around nine tenths recorded once. The V gene is TRBV9, the J gene TRBJ2-7, with D tentatively TRBD2 (6 bases). The sequence came from a woman aged 40 to 50 who had recovered from COVID-19. The sequencing input was PBMCs or T cells enriched from blood (not recorded which). CDR3 sequence (DNA): TGTGCCAGCAGCGGTGCGGGATCCTACGAGCAGTACTTC. Translating gives CASSGAGSYEQYF.